This T cell receptor (beta chain) derives from a study of prognosis after radiotherapy for stage I lung cancer. Study outcomes and limitations: Tumor-specific reactivity of the expanded TCR clones remained undetermined. Differences in TRBV and TRBJ gene usage were reportedly observed between patients with and without metastases. The study found lower Shannon entropy after stereotactic body radiation therapy in patients who developed distant metastases.

On this clonotype: The target antigen is unknown.

The genomic DNA TCR beta CDR3 region underwent two rounds of multiplex PCR. Every TRBV and TRBJ gene had its own specific primer in first-round PCR. A single record per CDR3 protein comes from TCRdb applying MiXCR to the multiplex PCR reads. The sample contains about 28,000 distinct CDR3 sequences, 35% to 55% of which appear only once. Germline V CDR1 and CDR2: MNHEY, SVGEGT. With 0 bases removed from V and 7 bases from J, the gap between germline ends came to 15 bases. The CDR3 spans 15 residues. The blood draw at each of two time points yielded approximately 5.8 milliliters of peripheral blood. This chain connects TRBV6-2 or TRBV6-3 to TRBJ1-2; TRBD1 is a possible D gene (6 bases). The starting material was PBMCs, obtained before or after stereotactic body radiation therapy (not recorded which). The origin of this receptor is a donor over 45 with non-small cell lung cancer. The CDR3 here is CASSYSPDSRSGYTF. CDR3 in DNA: TGTGCCAGCAGTTACTCTCCGGACAGTCGGAGTGGCTACACCTTC.